The present entry profiles one T cell receptor (beta chain) with its context. Its target is unknown. The sample is drawn from a study of vaccination effects on CD4 cells after COVID-19. On the study more broadly: Two recovered convalescent patients were sampled 16 days and one week pre-vaccination.

Profiled with immunoSEQ multiplex PCR; TCRdb holds only in-frame clones, not every one. The sample records around 53,000 clones, roughly 77% being singletons. Findings and caveats of the study: In the late period after vaccination, infection- and vaccine-induced clones contracted markedly.

V lost 3 bases and J 7 bases, leaving 16 bases between the germline ends. The CDR3 is made up of 14 amino acids. Germline V gene lookup returns CDR1 SGHNT and CDR2 YYREEE (reference sequence). ViraFEST expansion of antigen-specific CD4+ T cells with viral peptide pools preceded sequencing. Subsequent to a culture period of under twelve days, CD4+ T cells were isolated. This individual contracted SARS-CoV-2 between March and December 2020, as verified by PCR. The culture medium for around 2 million PBMC per well included 8.5 to 10 IU/ml IL-2 and 9 to 10 ug/ml peptides. A half-volume exchange with IL-2 medium occurred on days 3 and 7.

This chain links TRBV5-4 with TRBJ1-1, with D possibly matching TRBD1 (5 bases). The receptor's source is a human donor who had a prior SARS-CoV-2 infection. Sequences were derived from CD4+ T cells from PBMCs cultured with HIV peptides, sampled before COVID-19 vaccination. The subset: HIV-1 Nef peptide pool negative control/reference culture. Here the CDR3 reads CASSSRATQGEAFF. CDR3 sequence (DNA): TGTGCCAGCAGCTCCAGAGCTACCCAGGGTGAAGCTTTCTTT.